Below are 11 T cell receptor beta chains sequenced from a single sample in a study of graft-versus-host responses after intestinal transplantation. TCRdb's table, derived via immunoSEQ multiplex PCR, lists solely in-frame clones and lacks some. The sample includes tens of thousands of clones, 85% to 95% of them seen just once. The antigens of these receptors remain unknown. The sample was unstimulated CD8+ T cells sorted from spleen or lymph node cells, taken before transplant. The receptors originated from a human donor who was the organ donor for an intestinal transplant.

The rearrangement joins TRBV7-3 to TRBJ1-2; D is perhaps TRBD1 (5 bases). The germline CDR1 and CDR2 sequences are SGHTA and FQGTGA. The V end was cut by 2 bases, the J end by 4 bases, with 11 bases between. This CDR3 contains 14 residues. CDR3 nucleotides: TGTGCCAGCAGCTTAGATGGGGCAGCCTATGGCTACACCTTC. Amino acids: CASSLDGAAYGYTF.

V gene TRBV28 combines with J gene TRBJ1-1; 9 bases are shared with TRBD1. J gave up 3 bases and V 6 bases, and 8 bases lay outside the gene matches. Germline V CDR1 and CDR2: MDHEN, SYDVKM. This CDR3 region has 15 residues. The CDR3 nucleotides read TGTGCCAGCAGCCCCATGACAGGGGGGTACACTGAAGCTTTCTTT. Translated: CASSPMTGGYTEAFF.

This clone has just a few counts. The V call is TRBV10-3, the J call TRBJ2-7; no firm D call. Trimming cost V 2 bases and J 0 bases, with 5 bases left between them. Per germline, CDR1 ENHRY and CDR2 SYGVKD. The length of the CDR3 is 13 residues. CDR3 protein: CAISEGTSYEQYF. The DNA of the CDR3 is TGTGCCATCAGTGAGGGCACCTCCTACGAGCAGTACTTC.

This chain uses TRBV6-5 with TRBJ1-1; D perhaps matches TRBD1 (6 bases). CDR1 MNHEY and CDR2 SVGAGI come from the germline V gene. The V gene lost 6 bases and the J gene lost 4 bases, with 15 bases spanning the gap. The CDR3 is 14 residues long. The CDR3 DNA reads TGTGCCAGCAGCTCCTTGGGGGGCCGCACTGAAGCTTTCTTT. Residues: CASSSLGGRTEAFF.

This chain uses TRBV4-2 with TRBJ2-3, with D perhaps being TRBD1 or TRBD2 (6 bases each). The germline V gene has CDR1 LGHNA and CDR2 YNFKEQ. V was cut by 1 base and J by 2 bases, with 13 bases left in between. The CDR3 runs 16 residues. CDR3 region: CASSQGRGAITDTQYF. The CDR3 DNA is TGTGCCAGCAGCCAAGGGAGGGGGGCCATCACAGATACGCAGTATTTT.

This clone occurred once. V is TRBV5-4 and J is TRBJ2-2; 7 bases align to TRBD1. The CDR3 sequence is 15 residues long. Germline values: CDR1 SGHNT, CDR2 YYREEE (reference sequence). V was pared by 1 base and J by 6 bases, with 6 bases of the junction left unmatched. The CDR3 reads CASSLIDREPGELFF. CDR3 bases: TGTGCCAGCAGCTTGATCGACAGGGAGCCCGGGGAGCTGTTTTTT. Based on the CDR3 plus reference TRBV5-4 and TRBJ2-2, the full variable domain is ETGVTQSPTHLIKTRGQQVTLRCSSQSGHNTVSWYQQALGQGPQFIFQYYREEENGRGNFPPRFSGLQFPNYSSELNVNALELDDSALYLCASSLIDREPGELFFGEGSRLTVL.

The chain is built from TRBV4-3 and TRBJ1-4, with D perhaps matching TRBD1 (5 bases). The CDR3 covers 16 residues. Trimming left V 1 base short and J 0 bases short, with 9 bases between. The germline gives CDR1 LGHNA, CDR2 YSLEER. CDR3 nucleotide sequence: TGCGCCAGCAGCCAAGGGTGGGGGGCAACTAATGAAAAACTGTTTTTT. This encodes CASSQGWGATNEKLFF.

The V and J genes are TRBV14 and TRBJ2-2; D not certain. The CDR3 is 15 residues long. Deletions cut 1 base from V and 0 bases from J, with 6 bases between. The germline CDR1 and CDR2 sequences are SGHDN and FVKESK. The CDR3 here is CASSQVKSNTGELFF. The DNA of the CDR3 is TGTGCCAGCAGCCAAGTTAAGTCGAACACCGGGGAGCTGTTTTTT.

The CDR3 bases are TGCGCCAGCAGTGAGTCGGGACAGGCGCCCACTGAAGCTTTCTTT. Protein: CASSESGQAPTEAFF. The chain has TRBV10-1 and TRBJ1-1; 8 nucleotides line up with TRBD1. The CDR3 covers 15 residues. J gave up 4 bases and V 0 bases, and 4 bases lay outside the gene matches. Per germline, CDR1 WNHNN and CDR2 SYGVQD (reference sequence).

The genes are TRBV19 and TRBJ1-1; D ambiguous. In germline, CDR1 is LNHDA, CDR2 SQIVND (reference sequence). The V end was cut by 6 bases, the J end by 1 base, with 9 bases between. There are 13 residues in the CDR3. The CDR3 DNA is TGTGCCAGTAGCACCCTCGGGAACACTGAAGCTTTCTTT. Translating gives CASSTLGNTEAFF.

V and J are TRBV10-1 and TRBJ2-7, with 9 positions matching TRBD1. CDR3 length: 15 residues. The J segment lost 2 bases and the V segment lost 3 bases, leaving 5 bases of the junction unmatched. Germline CDR1 is WNHNN and CDR2 is SYGVQD (reference sequence). CDR3 amino acids: CASSDAGTGTYEQYF. The CDR3 coding sequence is TGCGCCAGCAGTGATGCCGGGACAGGGACCTACGAGCAGTACTTC.